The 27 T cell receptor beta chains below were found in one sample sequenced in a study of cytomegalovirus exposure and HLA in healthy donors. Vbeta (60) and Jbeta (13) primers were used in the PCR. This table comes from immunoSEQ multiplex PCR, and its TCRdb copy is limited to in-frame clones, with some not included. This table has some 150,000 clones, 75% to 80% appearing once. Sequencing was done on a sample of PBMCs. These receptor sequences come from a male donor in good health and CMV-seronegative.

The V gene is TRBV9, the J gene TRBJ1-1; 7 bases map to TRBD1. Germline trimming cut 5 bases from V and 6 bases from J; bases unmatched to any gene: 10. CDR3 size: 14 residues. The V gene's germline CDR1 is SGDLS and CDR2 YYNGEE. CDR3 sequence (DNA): TGTGCCAGCAGGGAAGCTGTTGGGACAGCTGAAGCTTTCTTT. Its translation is CASREAVGTAEAFF.

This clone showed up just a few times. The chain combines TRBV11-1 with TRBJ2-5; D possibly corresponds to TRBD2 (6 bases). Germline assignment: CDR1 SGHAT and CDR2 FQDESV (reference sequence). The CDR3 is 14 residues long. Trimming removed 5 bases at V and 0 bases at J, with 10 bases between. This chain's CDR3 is CASSTGLYQETQYF. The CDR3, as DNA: TGTGCCAGCAGCACAGGACTATACCAAGAGACCCAGTACTTC.

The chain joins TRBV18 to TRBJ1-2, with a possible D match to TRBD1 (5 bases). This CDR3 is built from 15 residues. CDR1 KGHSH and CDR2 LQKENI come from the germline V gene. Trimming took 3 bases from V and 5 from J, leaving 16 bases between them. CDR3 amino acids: CASSPPSGGEYGYTF. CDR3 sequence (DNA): TGTGCCAGCTCACCCCCAAGCGGGGGTGAGTATGGCTACACCTTC.

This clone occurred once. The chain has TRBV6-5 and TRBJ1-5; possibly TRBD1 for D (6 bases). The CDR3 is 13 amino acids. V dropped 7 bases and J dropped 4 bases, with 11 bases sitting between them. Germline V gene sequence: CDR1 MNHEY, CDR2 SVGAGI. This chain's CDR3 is CASIPTGNQPQHF. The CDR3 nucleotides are TGTGCCAGCATTCCCACAGGGAATCAGCCCCAGCATTTT.

The CDR3, as DNA: TGTGCCAGCAGCCCCCGGACAGCACTTGAAGCTTTCTTT. Protein sequence: CASSPRTALEAFF. The chain uses TRBV7-3 and TRBJ1-1; D is perhaps TRBD1 (6 bases). CDR1 is SGHTA, CDR2 FQGTGA, per germline. The CDR3 is 13 amino acids. The ends were cut back, 5 bases at V and 7 bases at J, with 14 bases in the middle. Combining the CDR3 with reference TRBV7-3 and TRBJ1-1 gives the whole variable domain GAGVSQTPSNKVTEKGKYVELRCDPISGHTALYWYRQSLGQGPEFLIYFQGTGAADDSGLPNDRFFAVRPEGSVSTLKIQRTERGDSAVYLCASSPRTALEAFFGQGTRLTVV.

As DNA, the CDR3 is TGTGCCAGCAGCCCTTCACAGGTGCCGGCTTTCTTT. This codes for CASSPSQVPAFF. This chain uses TRBV11-2 with TRBJ1-1, with TRBD1 as a possible D gene (5 bases). Deletions cut 5 bases from V and 11 bases from J, with 15 bases between. This CDR3 spans 12 amino acids. Germline V gene data show CDR1 as SGHAT and CDR2 as FQNNGV. The full variable domain, with the rest looked up from reference TRBV11-2 and TRBJ1-1, is EAGVAQSPRYKIIEKRQSVAFWCNPISGHATLYWYQQILGQGPKLLIQFQNNGVVDDSQLPKDRFSAERLKGVDSTLKIQPAKLEDSAVYLCASSPSQVPAFFGQGTRLTVV.

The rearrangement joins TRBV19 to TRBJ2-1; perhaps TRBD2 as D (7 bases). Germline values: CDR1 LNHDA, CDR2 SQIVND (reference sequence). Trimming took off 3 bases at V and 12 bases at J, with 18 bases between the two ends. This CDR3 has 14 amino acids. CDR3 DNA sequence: TGTGCCAGTAGTATCGGATATTACAGGGAGGGGCAGTTCTTC. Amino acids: CASSIGYYREGQFF. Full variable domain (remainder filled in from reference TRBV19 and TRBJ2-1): DGGITQSPKYLFRKEGQNVTLSCEQNLNHDAMYWYRQDPGQGLRLIYYSQIVNDFQKGDIAEGYSVSREKKESFPLTVTSAQKNPTAFYLCASSIGYYREGQFFGPGTRLTVL.

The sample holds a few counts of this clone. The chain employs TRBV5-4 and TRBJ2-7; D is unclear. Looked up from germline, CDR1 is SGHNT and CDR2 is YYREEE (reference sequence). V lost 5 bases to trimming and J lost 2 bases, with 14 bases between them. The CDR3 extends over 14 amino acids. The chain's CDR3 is CASSRPVAPYEQYF. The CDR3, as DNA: TGTGCCAGCAGTCGTCCCGTGGCCCCCTACGAGCAGTACTTC. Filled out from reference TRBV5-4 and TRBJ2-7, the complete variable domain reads ETGVTQSPTHLIKTRGQQVTLRCSSQSGHNTVSWYQQALGQGPQFIFQYYREEENGRGNFPPRFSGLQFPNYSSELNVNALELDDSALYLCASSRPVAPYEQYFGPGTRLTVT.

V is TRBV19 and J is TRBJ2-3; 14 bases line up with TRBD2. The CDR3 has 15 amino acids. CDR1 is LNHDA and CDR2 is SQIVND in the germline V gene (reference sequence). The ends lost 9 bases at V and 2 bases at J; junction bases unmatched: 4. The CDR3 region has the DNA TGTGCCAGCAAGGGACTAGCGGGGGCCACAGATACGCAGTATTTT. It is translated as CASKGLAGATDTQYF.

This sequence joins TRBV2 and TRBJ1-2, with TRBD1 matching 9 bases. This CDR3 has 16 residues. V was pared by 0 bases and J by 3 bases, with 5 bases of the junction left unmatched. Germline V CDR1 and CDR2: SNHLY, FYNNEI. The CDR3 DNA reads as TGTGCCAGCAGTGAAGCGCCCCGACAGGGGGACTATGGCTACACCTTC. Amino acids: CASSEAPRQGDYGYTF.

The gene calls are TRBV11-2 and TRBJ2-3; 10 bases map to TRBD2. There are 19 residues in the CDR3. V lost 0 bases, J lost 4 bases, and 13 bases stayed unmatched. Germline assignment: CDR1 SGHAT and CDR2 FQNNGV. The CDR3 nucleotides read TGTGCCAGCAGCTTAGATTGGGAGCGGGGGGGCAAGAGGGCAGATACGCAGTATTTT. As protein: CASSLDWERGGKRADTQYF.

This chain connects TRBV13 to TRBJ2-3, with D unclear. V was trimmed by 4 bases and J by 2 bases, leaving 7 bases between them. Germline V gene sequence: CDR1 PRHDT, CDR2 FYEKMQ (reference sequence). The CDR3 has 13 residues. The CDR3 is CASSYRNTDTQYF. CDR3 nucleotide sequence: TGTGCCAGCAGCTACAGAAACACAGATACGCAGTATTTT.

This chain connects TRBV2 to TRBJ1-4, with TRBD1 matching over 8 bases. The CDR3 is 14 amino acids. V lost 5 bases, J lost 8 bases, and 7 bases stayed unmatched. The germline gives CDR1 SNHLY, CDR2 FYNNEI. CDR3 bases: TGTGCCAGCAGTTTGACAGGGGTGGGGGAAAAACTGTTTTTT. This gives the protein CASSLTGVGEKLFF.

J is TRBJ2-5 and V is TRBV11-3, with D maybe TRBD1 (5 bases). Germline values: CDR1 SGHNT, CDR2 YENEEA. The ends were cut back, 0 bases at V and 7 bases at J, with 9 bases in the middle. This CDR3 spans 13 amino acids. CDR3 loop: CASSLETAGTQYF. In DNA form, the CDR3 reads TGTGCCAGCAGCTTAGAGACAGCCGGGACCCAGTACTTC.

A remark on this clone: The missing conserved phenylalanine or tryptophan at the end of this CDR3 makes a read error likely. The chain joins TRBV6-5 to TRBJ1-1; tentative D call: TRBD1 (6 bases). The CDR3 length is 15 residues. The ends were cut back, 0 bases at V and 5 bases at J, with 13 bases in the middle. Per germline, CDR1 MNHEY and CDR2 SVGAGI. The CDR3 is CASSYSDTGRTEAFL. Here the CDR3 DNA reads TGTGCCAGCAGTTACTCGGATACAGGGAGAACTGAAGCTTTCCTT.

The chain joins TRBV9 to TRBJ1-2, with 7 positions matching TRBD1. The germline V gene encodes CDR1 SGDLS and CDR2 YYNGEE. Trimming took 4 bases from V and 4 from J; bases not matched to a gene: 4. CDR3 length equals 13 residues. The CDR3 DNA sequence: TGTGCCAGCAGCTCCGGGACAGCCTATGGCTACACCTTC. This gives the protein CASSSGTAYGYTF. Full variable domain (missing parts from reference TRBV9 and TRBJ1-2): DSGVTQTPKHLITATGQRVTLRCSPRSGDLSVYWYQQSLDQGLQFLIQYYNGEERAKGNILERFSAQQFPDLHSELNLSSLELGDSALYFCASSSGTAYGYTFGSGTRLTVV.

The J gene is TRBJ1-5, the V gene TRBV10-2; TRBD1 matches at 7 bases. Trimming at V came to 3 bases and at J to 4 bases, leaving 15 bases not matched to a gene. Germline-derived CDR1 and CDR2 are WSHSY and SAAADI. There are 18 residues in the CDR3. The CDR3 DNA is TGCGCCAGCAGTGATAGGGGCGGTAGGGGGCTCGGTAATCAGCCCCAGCATTTT. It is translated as CASSDRGGRGLGNQPQHF.

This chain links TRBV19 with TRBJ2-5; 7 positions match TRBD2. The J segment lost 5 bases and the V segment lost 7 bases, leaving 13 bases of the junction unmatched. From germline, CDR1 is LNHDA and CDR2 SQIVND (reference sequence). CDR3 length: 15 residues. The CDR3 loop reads CASTSTSGGPETQYF. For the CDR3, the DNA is TGTGCCAGTACCTCGACTTCGGGGGGTCCCGAGACCCAGTACTTC.

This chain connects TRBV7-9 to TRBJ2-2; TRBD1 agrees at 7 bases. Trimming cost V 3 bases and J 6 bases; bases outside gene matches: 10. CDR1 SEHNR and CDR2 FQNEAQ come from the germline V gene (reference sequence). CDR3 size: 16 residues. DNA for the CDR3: TGTGCCAGCAGCTTCGCCCTACTCAGGGGGTCCGGGGAGCTGTTTTTT. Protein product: CASSFALLRGSGELFF.

The CDR3 DNA reads TGTGCCAGCAGTAACTTGGACAAGCCCTACGAGCAGTACTTC. Its translation: CASSNLDKPYEQYF. J is TRBJ2-7 and V is TRBV6-6, with D perhaps matching TRBD1 (5 bases). Between the trimmed V and J ends, which lost 5 bases and 2 bases, there was a span of 13 bases. This CDR3 is built from 14 residues. Germline values: CDR1 MNHNY, CDR2 SVGAGI (reference sequence).

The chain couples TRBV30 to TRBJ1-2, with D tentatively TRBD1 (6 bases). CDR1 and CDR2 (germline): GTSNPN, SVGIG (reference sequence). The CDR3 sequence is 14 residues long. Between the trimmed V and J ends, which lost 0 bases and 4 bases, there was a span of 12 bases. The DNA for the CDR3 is TGTGCCTGGAGTGTAGGACAGATCCTCTATGGCTACACCTTC. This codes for CAWSVGQILYGYTF.

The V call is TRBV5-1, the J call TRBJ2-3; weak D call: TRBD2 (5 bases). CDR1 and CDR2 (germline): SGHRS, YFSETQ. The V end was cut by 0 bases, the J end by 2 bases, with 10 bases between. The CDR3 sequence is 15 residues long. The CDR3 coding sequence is TGCGCCAGCAGCTTGGGGGTAGCGAACACAGATACGCAGTATTTT. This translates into CASSLGVANTDTQYF.

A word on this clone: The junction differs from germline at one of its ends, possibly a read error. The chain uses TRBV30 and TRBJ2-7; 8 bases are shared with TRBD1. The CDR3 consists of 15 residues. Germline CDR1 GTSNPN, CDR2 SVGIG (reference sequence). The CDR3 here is CAWSAGQGAFYGQYF. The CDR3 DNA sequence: TGTGCCTGGAGCGCAGGGCAGGGGGCTTTTTACGGGCAGTACTTC.

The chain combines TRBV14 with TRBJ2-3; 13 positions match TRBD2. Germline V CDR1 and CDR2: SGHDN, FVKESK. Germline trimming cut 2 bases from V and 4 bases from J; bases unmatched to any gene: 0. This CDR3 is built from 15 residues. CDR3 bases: TGTGCCAGCAGCCAAACTAGCGGGAGGGCAGATACGCAGTATTTT. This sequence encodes CASSQTSGRADTQYF.

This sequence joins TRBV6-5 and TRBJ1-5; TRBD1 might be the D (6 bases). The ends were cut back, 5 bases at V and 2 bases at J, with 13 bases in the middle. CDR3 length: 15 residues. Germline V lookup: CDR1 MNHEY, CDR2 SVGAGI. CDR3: CASSLTGIGNQPQHF. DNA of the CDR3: TGTGCCAGCAGTCTAACAGGGATCGGCAATCAGCCCCAGCATTTT.

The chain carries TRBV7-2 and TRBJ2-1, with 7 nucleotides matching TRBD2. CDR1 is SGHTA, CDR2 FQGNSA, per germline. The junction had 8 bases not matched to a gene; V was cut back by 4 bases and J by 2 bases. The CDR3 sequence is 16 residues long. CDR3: CASSSGAGDAYNEQFF. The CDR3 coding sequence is TGTGCCAGCAGCTCAGGCGCGGGGGACGCCTACAATGAGCAGTTCTTC. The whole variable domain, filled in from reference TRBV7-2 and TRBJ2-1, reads GAGVSQSPSNKVTEKGKDVELRCDPISGHTALYWYRQSLGQGLEFLIYFQGNSAPDKSGLPSDRFSAERTGGSVSTLTIQRTQQEDSAVYLCASSSGAGDAYNEQFFGPGTRLTVL.

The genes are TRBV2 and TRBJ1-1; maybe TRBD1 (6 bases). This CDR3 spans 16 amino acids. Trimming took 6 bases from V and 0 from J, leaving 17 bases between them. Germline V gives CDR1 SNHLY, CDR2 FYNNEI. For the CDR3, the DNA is TGTGCCAGCAGACCCACTACAGGGTCTTTGAACACTGAAGCTTTCTTT. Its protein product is CASRPTTGSLNTEAFF.